This T cell receptor beta chain stems from a study of radiation and T cells in renal cell carcinoma. V dropped 4 bases and J dropped 3; count of bases not matched to a gene: 7. There are 15 residues in the CDR3. Germline lookup yields CDR1 MNHNY and CDR2 SVGAGI (reference sequence). On this clone itself: Its antigen is unknown.

Libraries were prepared by immunoSEQ multiplex PCR; TCRdb keeps only in-frame clonotypes and omits some of them. The data show about 78,000 clones, roughly nine tenths seen once. Study conclusions and caveats: In blood, top tumor clones expanded by 2 weeks, shrinking by 4. Baseline intratumoral clonotype presence is unknown without pretreatment biopsies.

Time point: blood 4 weeks post-SBRT, at nephrectomy. Regarding treatment: 15 Gy SBRT to primary tumor, nephrectomy 4 weeks later. Nephrectomy followed 15 Gy stereotactic body radiation by 4 weeks. Sequenced here: blood, sampled from a patient whose treatment included radiotherapy and nephrectomy. This TCR came from a woman in her 70s with renal cell carcinoma. The chain joins TRBV6-6 to TRBJ2-7; TRBD2 matches at 9 bases. In DNA form, the CDR3 reads TGTGCCAGCAGTTCGACGGGACTAGCTGGCTACGAGCAGTACTTC. This encodes CASSSTGLAGYEQYF.